These 17 T cell receptor beta chains were sequenced from one sample in a study of OX40 agonist ivuxolimab in advanced cancers. TCRdb keeps only in-frame clones here, not all; method: immunoSEQ multiplex PCR. The sample has about 28,000 clones; approximately 81% are singletons. The specimen comprised CD4+ or CD8+ T cells sorted from blood, sampled in a trial of the OX40 agonist ivuxolimab. The receptor source for this set is an adult with an advanced solid tumor such as melanoma, head and neck, liver or kidney cancer.

The chain joins TRBV9 to TRBJ2-3; 7 bases are shared with TRBD2. CDR1 is SGDLS, CDR2 YYNGEE, per germline. V lost 3 bases to trimming and J lost 0 bases; unmatched junction nucleotides: 7. This CDR3 comprises 16 residues. The CDR3 is CASSDPGRASTDTQYF. In DNA form, the CDR3 reads TGTGCCAGCAGCGACCCGGGGAGGGCGAGCACAGATACGCAGTATTTT. The full variable domain, completed using reference TRBV9 and TRBJ2-3, is DSGVTQTPKHLITATGQRVTLRCSPRSGDLSVYWYQQSLDQGLQFLIQYYNGEERAKGNILERFSAQQFPDLHSELNLSSLELGDSALYFCASSDPGRASTDTQYFGPGTRLTVL.

This clone was seen just once. The chain recombines TRBV11-3 with TRBJ2-1; D ambiguous. In germline, CDR1 is SGHNT, CDR2 YENEEA. The CDR3 consists of 13 residues. Trimming pared 1 base from V and 2 bases from J, leaving 3 bases between. DNA of the CDR3: TGTGCCAGCAGCTTAGGGGCCTACAATGAGCAGTTCTTC. It encodes CASSLGAYNEQFF.

V usage is TRBV5-6 and J usage is TRBJ1-5; D is undetermined. CDR3 length equals 12 residues. Germline loops: CDR1 SGHDT, CDR2 YYEEEE. V was shortened by 2 bases and J by 5 bases, with 5 bases between the two germline ends. The CDR3 DNA is TGTGCCAGCAGCTTCATTGATCAGCCCCAGCATTTT. Amino acids: CASSFIDQPQHF.

This rearrangement joins TRBV11-2 to TRBJ2-1, with TRBD2 matching over 12 bases. Germline V gives CDR1 SGHAT, CDR2 FQNNGV. The V and J ends lost 5 bases and 2 bases, in that order; junction bases with no gene match: 4. The CDR3 spans 16 residues. The CDR3 is CASSGTSGFTYNEQFF. The CDR3 bases are TGTGCCAGCAGCGGGACTAGCGGGTTTACCTACAATGAGCAGTTCTTC.

The chain combines TRBV7-9 with TRBJ2-3; 14 bases line up with TRBD2. The germline V gene encodes CDR1 SEHNR and CDR2 FQNEAQ (reference sequence). V trimming: 3 bases; J trimming: 2 bases; junction bases outside the gene matches: 4. CDR3 length: 17 residues. CDR3: CASSFGTSGSLTDTQYF. CDR3 coding DNA: TGTGCCAGCAGCTTCGGGACTAGCGGGAGTCTCACAGATACGCAGTATTTT. The full variable domain, in which reference TRBV7-9 and TRBJ2-3 provide the parts outside the CDR3, is DTGVSQNPRHKITKRGQNVTFRCDPISEHNRLYWYRQTLGQGPEFLTYFQNEAQLEKSRLLSDRFSAERPKGSFSTLEIQRTEQGDSAMYLCASSFGTSGSLTDTQYFGPGTRLTVL.

This clone has only a few counts. The CDR3 is CASSRGSRSDIQYF. CDR3 in DNA: TGTGCCAGCAGCAGGGGCTCCCGCTCGGACATTCAGTACTTC. This chain connects TRBV7-6 to TRBJ2-4; TRBD1 might be the D (5 bases). The germline V gene has CDR1 SGHVS and CDR2 FNYEAQ. Trimming pared 5 bases from V and 8 bases from J, leaving 16 bases between. This CDR3 comprises 14 residues.

The rearrangement links TRBV13 to TRBJ1-2; a possible D gene is TRBD1 (6 bases). CDR1 and CDR2 from the germline V gene are PRHDT and FYEKMQ (reference sequence). V gave up 0 bases and J gave up 6 bases, with 20 bases separating them. The CDR3 covers 17 residues. The DNA of the CDR3 is TGTGCCAGCAGCTTAGGCCCGGGGGGGGCGCGGGATGATGGCTACACCTTC. It yields the protein CASSLGPGGARDDGYTF.

The chain has TRBV2 and TRBJ1-2; 7 bases are a match to TRBD1. CDR1 is SNHLY and CDR2 is FYNNEI in the germline V gene. The CDR3 spans 18 residues. After removal of 4 bases from V and 0 bases from J, the junction contained 14 bases not matched to a gene. The CDR3 DNA sequence: TGTGCCAGCAGTGTACAAGGTCTTGACAGGGATGCTAACTATGGCTACACCTTC. Its translation: CASSVQGLDRDANYGYTF. The whole variable domain, remainder taken from reference TRBV2 and TRBJ1-2, is EPEVTQTPSHQVTQMGQEVILRCVPISNHLYFYWYRQILGQKVEFLVSFYNNEISEKSEIFDDQFSVERPDGSNFTLKIRSTKLEDSAMYFCASSVQGLDRDANYGYTFGSGTRLTVV.

V usage is TRBV28 and J usage is TRBJ1-4, with 8 bases lining up with TRBD1. The CDR3 sequence is 16 residues long. The V gene's germline CDR1 is MDHEN and CDR2 SYDVKM. The junction had 10 bases not matched to a gene; V was cut back by 2 bases and J by 8 bases. The CDR3 DNA follows: TGTGCCAGCAGTTTACGCCTCCAGGGGGCGGACGAAAAACTGTTTTTT. Amino acid sequence: CASSLRLQGADEKLFF.

CDR3 sequence reads: CASSANVIFTEAFF. CDR3 sequence (DNA): TGTGCCAGCTCAGCCAATGTAATATTCACTGAAGCTTTCTTT. This chain uses TRBV18 with TRBJ1-1; D gene uncertain. V was pared by 5 bases and J by 4 bases, with 14 bases between. Germline CDR1 KGHSH, CDR2 LQKENI. The CDR3 covers 14 residues.

This sequence joins TRBV11-1 and TRBJ1-4; D is ambiguous. Deletions cut 4 bases from V and 8 bases from J, with 8 bases between. Germline CDR1 SGHAT, CDR2 FQDESV (reference sequence). CDR3 length: 12 residues. The CDR3 loop reads CASSSEWEKLFF. The CDR3 DNA follows: TGTGCCAGCAGCTCAGAGTGGGAAAAACTGTTTTTT.

This clone was observed a handful of times. The chain joins TRBV5-1 to TRBJ2-1; possibly TRBD1 or TRBD2 for D (6 bases each). This CDR3 comprises 17 residues. CDR1 is SGHRS and CDR2 is YFSETQ in the germline V gene. Trimming removed 2 bases at V and 6 bases at J, with 21 bases between. The CDR3: CASSLYWTGAPGNEQFF. The CDR3 DNA sequence: TGCGCCAGCAGCTTATACTGGACGGGGGCGCCGGGCAATGAGCAGTTCTTC. The full variable domain, in which reference TRBV5-1 and TRBJ2-1 provide the parts outside the CDR3, is KAGVTQTPRYLIKTRGQQVTLSCSPISGHRSVSWYQQTPGQGLQFLFEYFSETQRNKGNFPGRFSGRQFSNSRSEMNVSTLELGDSALYLCASSLYWTGAPGNEQFFGPGTRLTVL.

This clone is a singleton in its sample. This chain links TRBV7-9 with TRBJ1-1, with D maybe TRBD1 (6 bases). This CDR3 spans 14 amino acids. Trimming cost V 6 bases and J 3 bases, with 14 bases left between them. Germline CDR1 SEHNR, CDR2 FQNEAQ (reference sequence). CDR3 bases: TGTGCCAGCAGACAAGGGGGACGGGACACTGAAGCTTTCTTT. It translates to CASRQGGRDTEAFF.

The chain joins TRBV4-1 to TRBJ1-2; D uncertain. The CDR3 covers 14 residues. CDR1 is MGHRA, CDR2 YSYEKL, per germline. Trimming cost V 0 bases and J 8 bases, with 13 bases left between them. In nucleotides, the CDR3 is TGCGCCAGCAGCCAAGAGGGCCTCGGAGCGGGCTACACCTTC. Residues: CASSQEGLGAGYTF.

The chain couples TRBV2 to TRBJ1-5; possible D gene TRBD1, 6 bases. The CDR3 is 13 residues long. CDR1 and CDR2 (germline): SNHLY, FYNNEI. V lost 8 bases and J lost 4, with 12 bases in between. The CDR3 loop reads CASSWTVNQPQHF. The CDR3 nucleotides read TGTGCCAGCTCCTGGACAGTTAATCAGCCCCAGCATTTT.

This rearrangement joins TRBV4-1 to TRBJ2-3; D may be TRBD2 (6 bases). The CDR3 loop spans 18 amino acids. Germline V gene sequence: CDR1 MGHRA, CDR2 YSYEKL. Trimming removed 0 bases from V and 6 bases from J, with 22 bases in between. CDR3: CASSQDVRRAEAADTQYF. The CDR3 coding sequence is TGCGCCAGCAGCCAAGATGTCAGGAGGGCGGAGGCGGCGGATACGCAGTATTTT.

This sequence joins TRBV4-1 and TRBJ2-1; 11 bases match TRBD2. CDR1 and CDR2 from the germline V gene are MGHRA and YSYEKL. This CDR3 comprises 14 residues. V dropped 3 bases and J dropped 7; count of bases not matched to a gene: 2. CDR3 sequence reads: CASSHRTSGNEQFF. The DNA for the CDR3 is TGCGCCAGCAGCCATCGGACTAGCGGGAATGAGCAGTTCTTC.